This T cell receptor beta chain was documented in a study of T cell responses to AZD1222 COVID-19 vaccine. The repertoire was sequenced with immunoSEQ multiplex PCR; TCRdb's copy has only in-frame clones and lacks some. The data hold 150,000 to 200,000 clones, with approximately 92% observed a single time. To note about this clone: The antigen is unknown.

Trimming cost V 0 bases and J 0 bases; bases outside gene matches: 5. The CDR3 extends over 17 amino acids. CDR1 and CDR2 (germline): SGDLS, YYNGEE. Notes on the study in general: Breadth and depth of Spike-specific TCRs rose after two AZD1222 doses.

The sequencing here drew on peripheral blood, taken on day 0 of AZD1222 vaccination. The rearrangement joins TRBV9 to TRBJ1-1; 10 positions agree with TRBD1. The receptor was derived from an adult in good health. The CDR3 loop is CASSVGDRGSMNTEAFF. CDR3 nucleotides: TGTGCCAGCAGCGTAGGGGACAGGGGATCTATGAACACTGAAGCTTTCTTT.